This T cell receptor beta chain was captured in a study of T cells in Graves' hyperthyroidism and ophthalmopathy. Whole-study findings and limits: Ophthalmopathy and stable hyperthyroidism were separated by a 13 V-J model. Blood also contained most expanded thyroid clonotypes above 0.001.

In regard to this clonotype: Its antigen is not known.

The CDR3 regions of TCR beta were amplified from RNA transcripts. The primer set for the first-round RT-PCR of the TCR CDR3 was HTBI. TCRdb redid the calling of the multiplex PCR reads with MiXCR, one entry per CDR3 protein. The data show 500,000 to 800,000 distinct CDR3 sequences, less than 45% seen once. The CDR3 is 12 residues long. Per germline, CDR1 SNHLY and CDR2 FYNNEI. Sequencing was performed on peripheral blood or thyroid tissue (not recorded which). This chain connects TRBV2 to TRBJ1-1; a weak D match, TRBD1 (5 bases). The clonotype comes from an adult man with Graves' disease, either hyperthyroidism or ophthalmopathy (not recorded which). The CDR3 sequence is CTQAQGRDEAFF. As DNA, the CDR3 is TGTACACAGGCCCAAGGGCGTGATGAAGCTTTCTTT.